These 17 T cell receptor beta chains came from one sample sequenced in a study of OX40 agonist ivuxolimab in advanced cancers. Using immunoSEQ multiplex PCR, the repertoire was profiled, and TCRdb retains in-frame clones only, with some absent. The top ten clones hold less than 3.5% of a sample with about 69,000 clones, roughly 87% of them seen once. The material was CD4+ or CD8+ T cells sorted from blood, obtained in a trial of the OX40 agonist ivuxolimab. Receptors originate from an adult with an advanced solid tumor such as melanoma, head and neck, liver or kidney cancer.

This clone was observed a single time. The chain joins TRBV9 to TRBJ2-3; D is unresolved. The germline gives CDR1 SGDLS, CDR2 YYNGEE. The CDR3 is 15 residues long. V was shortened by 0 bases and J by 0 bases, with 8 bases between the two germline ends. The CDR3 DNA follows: TGTGCCAGCAGCGTAGGGTCCCCTAGCACAGATACGCAGTATTTT. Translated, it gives CASSVGSPSTDTQYF.

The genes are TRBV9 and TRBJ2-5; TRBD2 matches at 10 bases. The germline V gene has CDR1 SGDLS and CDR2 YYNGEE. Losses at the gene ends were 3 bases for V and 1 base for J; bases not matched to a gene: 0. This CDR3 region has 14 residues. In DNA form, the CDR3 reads TGTGCCAGCAGCGCTAGCGGGGGCCAAGAGACCCAGTACTTC. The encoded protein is CASSASGGQETQYF.

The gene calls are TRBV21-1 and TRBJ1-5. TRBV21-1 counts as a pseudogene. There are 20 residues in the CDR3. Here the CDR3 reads CASSKEGPGLSLDPNQPQHF. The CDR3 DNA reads TGTGCCAGCAGCAAAGAAGGGCCAGGCCTGTCTCTTGACCCGAATCAGCCCCAGCATTTT.

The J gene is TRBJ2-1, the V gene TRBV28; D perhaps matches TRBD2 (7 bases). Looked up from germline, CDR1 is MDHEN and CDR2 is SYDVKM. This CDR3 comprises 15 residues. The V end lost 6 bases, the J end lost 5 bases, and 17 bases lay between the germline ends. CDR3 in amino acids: CASSPRGGANNEQFF. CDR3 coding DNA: TGTGCCAGCAGCCCTAGAGGGGGGGCAAACAATGAGCAGTTCTTC.

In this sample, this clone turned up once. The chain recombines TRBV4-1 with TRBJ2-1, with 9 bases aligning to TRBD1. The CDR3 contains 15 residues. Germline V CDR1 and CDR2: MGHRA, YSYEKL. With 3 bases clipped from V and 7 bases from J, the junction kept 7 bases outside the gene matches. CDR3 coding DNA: TGCGCCAGCAGCCAGGACAGGGGAGAAGGGAATGAGCAGTTCTTC. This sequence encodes CASSQDRGEGNEQFF.

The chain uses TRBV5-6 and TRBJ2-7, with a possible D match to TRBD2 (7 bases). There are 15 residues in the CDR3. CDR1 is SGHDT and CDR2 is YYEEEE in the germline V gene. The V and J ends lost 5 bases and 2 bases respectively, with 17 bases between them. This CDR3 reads CASRGGAGVTYEQYF. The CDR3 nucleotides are TGTGCCAGCAGGGGGGGGGCGGGAGTCACCTACGAGCAGTACTTC. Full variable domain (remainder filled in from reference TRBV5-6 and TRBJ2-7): DAGVTQSPTHLIKTRGQQVTLRCSPKSGHDTVSWYQQALGQGPQFIFQYYEEEERQRGNFPDRFSGHQFPNYSSELNVNALLLGDSALYLCASRGGAGVTYEQYFGPGTRLTVT.

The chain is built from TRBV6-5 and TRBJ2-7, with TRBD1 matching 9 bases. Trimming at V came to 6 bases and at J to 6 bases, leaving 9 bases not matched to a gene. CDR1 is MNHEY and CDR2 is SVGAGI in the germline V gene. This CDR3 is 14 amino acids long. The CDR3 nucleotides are TGTGCCAGCAGGCCACAGGGGGCTAGGGGCGAGCAGTACTTC. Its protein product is CASRPQGARGEQYF.

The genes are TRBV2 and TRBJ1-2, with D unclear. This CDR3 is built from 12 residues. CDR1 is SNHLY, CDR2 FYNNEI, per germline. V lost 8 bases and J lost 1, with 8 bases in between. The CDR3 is CASEGFNYGYTF. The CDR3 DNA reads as TGTGCCAGCGAAGGGTTTAACTATGGCTACACCTTC.

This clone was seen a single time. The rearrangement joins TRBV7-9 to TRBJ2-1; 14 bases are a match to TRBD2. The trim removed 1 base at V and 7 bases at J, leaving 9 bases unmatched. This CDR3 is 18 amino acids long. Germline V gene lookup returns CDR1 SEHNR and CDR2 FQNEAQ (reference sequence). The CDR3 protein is CASSLGKGTSGSRNEQFF. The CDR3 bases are TGTGCCAGCAGCTTAGGGAAGGGGACTAGCGGGAGTCGGAATGAGCAGTTCTTC.

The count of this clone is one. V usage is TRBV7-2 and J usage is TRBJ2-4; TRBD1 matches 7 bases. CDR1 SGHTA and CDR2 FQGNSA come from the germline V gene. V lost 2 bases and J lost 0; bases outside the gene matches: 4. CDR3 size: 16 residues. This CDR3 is CASSLTGTVAKNIQYF. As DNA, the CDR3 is TGTGCCAGCAGCTTAACCGGGACAGTAGCCAAAAACATTCAGTACTTC.

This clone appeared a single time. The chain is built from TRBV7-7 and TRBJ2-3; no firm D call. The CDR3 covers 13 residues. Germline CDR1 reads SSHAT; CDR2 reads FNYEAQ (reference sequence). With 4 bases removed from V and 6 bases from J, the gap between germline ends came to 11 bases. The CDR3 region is CASSSQDFDTQYF. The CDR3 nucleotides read TGTGCCAGCAGCTCCCAGGATTTCGATACGCAGTATTTT.

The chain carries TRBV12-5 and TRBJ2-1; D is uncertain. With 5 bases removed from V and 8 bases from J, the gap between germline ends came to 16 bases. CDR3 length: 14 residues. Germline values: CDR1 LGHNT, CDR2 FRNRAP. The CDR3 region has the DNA TGTGCTAGTGGTGTATTTGGGGTAGGCTATGAGCAGTTCTTC. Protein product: CASGVFGVGYEQFF. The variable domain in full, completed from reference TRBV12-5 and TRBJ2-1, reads DARVTQTPRHKVTEMGQEVTMRCQPILGHNTVFWYRQTMMQGLELLAYFRNRAPLDDSGMPKDRFSAEMPDATLATLKIQPSEPRDSAVYFCASGVFGVGYEQFFGPGTRLTVL.

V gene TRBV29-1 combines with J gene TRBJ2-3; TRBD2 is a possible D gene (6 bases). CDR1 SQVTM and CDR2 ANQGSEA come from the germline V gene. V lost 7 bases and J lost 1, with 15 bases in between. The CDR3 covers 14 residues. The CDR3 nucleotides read TGCAGCGCTGACTCGGGGGTGGGCACAGATACGCAGTATTTT. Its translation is CSADSGVGTDTQYF.

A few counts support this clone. The CDR3 nucleotides read TGCGCCAGCAGCTTGGCCGGGGAGCTGTTTTTT. Its protein is CASSLAGELFF. V is TRBV5-1 and J is TRBJ2-2, with D hard to call. The V end was cut by 0 bases, the J end by 6 bases, with 0 bases between. Germline loops: CDR1 SGHRS, CDR2 YFSETQ. The CDR3 spans 11 residues.

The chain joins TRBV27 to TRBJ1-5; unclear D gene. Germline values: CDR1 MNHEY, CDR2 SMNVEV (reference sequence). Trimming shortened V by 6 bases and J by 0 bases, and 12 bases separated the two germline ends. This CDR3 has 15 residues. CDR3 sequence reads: CASRAARYSNQPQHF. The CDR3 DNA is TGTGCCAGCAGAGCCGCCCGATATAGCAATCAGCCCCAGCATTTT.

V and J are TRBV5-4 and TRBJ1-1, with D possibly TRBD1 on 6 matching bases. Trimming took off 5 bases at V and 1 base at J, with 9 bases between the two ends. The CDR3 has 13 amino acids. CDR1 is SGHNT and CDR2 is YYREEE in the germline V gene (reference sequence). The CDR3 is CASRGGWNTEAFF. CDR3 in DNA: TGTGCCAGCAGGGGGGGCTGGAACACTGAAGCTTTCTTT.

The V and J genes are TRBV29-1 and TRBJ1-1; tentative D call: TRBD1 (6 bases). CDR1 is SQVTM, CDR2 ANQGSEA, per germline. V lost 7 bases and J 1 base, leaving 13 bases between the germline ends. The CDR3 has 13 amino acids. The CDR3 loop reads CSARGGPNTEAFF. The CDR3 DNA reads TGCAGCGCCCGGGGGGGCCCGAACACTGAAGCTTTCTTT.